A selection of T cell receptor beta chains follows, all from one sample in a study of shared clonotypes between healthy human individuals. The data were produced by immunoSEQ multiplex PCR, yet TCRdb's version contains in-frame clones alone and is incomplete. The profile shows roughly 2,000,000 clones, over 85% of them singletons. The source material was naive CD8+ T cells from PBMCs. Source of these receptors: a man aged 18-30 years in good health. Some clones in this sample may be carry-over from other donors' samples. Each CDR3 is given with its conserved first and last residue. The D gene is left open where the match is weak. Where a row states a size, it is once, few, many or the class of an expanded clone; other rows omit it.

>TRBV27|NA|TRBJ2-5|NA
TGTGCCAGCAGTTTTCTGTCGGGCGGAGGGGAGACCCAGTACTTC
CASSFLSGGGETQYF
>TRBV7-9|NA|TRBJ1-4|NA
TGTGCCAGCAGCTCAGACAGCCCTGCAACTAATGAAAAACTGTTTTTT
CASSSDSPATNEKLFF
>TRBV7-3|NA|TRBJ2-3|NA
TGTGCCAGCAGTGAAAACCCCAGGGTGGCAGATACGCAGTATTTT
CASSENPRVADTQYF
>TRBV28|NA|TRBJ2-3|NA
TGTGCCACCGGGGGCGGGAGTCAAGATACGCAGTATTTT
CATGGGSQDTQYF
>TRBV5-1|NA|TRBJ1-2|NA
TGCGCCAGCAGCTTGACTCATCTGACAGATAACTATGGCTACACCTTC
CASSLTHLTDNYGYTF
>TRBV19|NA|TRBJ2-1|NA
TGTGCCAGTAGTATGGTAGCGAGGGATGAGCAGTTCTTC
CASSMVARDEQFF
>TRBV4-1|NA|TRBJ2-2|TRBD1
TGCGCCAGCAGCCGCACAGGGGGCAGCACCGGGGAGCTGTTTTTT
CASSRTGGSTGELFF
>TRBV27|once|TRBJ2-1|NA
TGTGCCAGCAGTTTGGTCTCCGGGATGCACAATGAGCAGTTCTTC
CASSLVSGMHNEQFF
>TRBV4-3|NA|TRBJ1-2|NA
TGCGCCAGCAGCCAAGATCGGGTTGGGAGGAGCACTTTCTATGGCTACACCTTC
CASSQDRVGRSTFYGYTF
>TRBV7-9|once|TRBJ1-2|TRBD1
TGTGCCAGCAGCTCTCTCCGGACAGGGGACTATGGCTACACCTTC
CASSSLRTGDYGYTF
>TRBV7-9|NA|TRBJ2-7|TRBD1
TGTGCCAGCAGCCCAGGACAGGGCTACGAGCAGTACTTC
CASSPGQGYEQYF
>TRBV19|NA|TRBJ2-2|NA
TGTGCCAGTAGTATCAGCGGGGAGCTGTTTTTT
CASSISGELFF
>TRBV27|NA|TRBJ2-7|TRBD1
TGTGCCAGCGGAACCACAGGGGGCGCGACGGACGAGCAGTACTTC
CASGTTGGATDEQYF
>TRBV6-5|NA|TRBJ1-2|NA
TGTGCCAGCAGACCCGCTGGCTATGGCTACACCTTC
CASRPAGYGYTF
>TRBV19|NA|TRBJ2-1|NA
TGTGCCAGTAGTCTCTACAATGAGCAGTTCTTC
CASSLYNEQFF
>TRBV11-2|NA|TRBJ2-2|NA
TGTGCCAGCAGCTTATTTAGAGGGGGTGCAGCCGGGGAGCTGTTTTTT
CASSLFRGGAAGELFF
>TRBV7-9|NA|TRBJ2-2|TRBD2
TGTGCCAGCAGCCGTACCGGGACTAGCGGAATTGGGGACACCGGGGAGCTGTTTTTT
CASSRTGTSGIGDTGELFF
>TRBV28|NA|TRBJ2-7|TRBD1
TGTGCCAGCAGTACTGGGACAGGGGGCGCAAGGTACGAGCAGTACTTC
CASSTGTGGARYEQYF
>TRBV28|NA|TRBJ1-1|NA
TGTGCCAGCAGTTTACGCCAGAGGAGTCCCGCACGGCCCCCCTTCAAGCGTGACACTGAAGCTTTCTTT
CASSLRQRSPARPPFKRDTEAFF
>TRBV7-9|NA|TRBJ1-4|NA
TGTGCCAGCAGCTTAGGACGGACGGTTGTACGTGAAAAACTGTTTTTT
CASSLGRTVVREKLFF
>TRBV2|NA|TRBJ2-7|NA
TGTGCCAGCAGGGATACAGGGTCCTACGAGCAGTACTTC
CASRDTGSYEQYF
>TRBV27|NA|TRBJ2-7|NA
TGTGCCAGCAGGGACTCAGGCTCCTACGAGCAGTACTTC
CASRDSGSYEQYF
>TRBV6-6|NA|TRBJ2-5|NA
TGTGCCAGCAGTTACAAGGTGGGACGGGCACAAGAGACCCAGTACTTC
CASSYKVGRAQETQYF
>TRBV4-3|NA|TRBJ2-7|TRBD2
TGCGCCAGCAGCCAAGGACTAGCGGGAGTGCGCGAGCAGTACTTC
CASSQGLAGVREQYF
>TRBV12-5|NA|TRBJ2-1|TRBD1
TGTGCTAGTGGTCGTGACAGGGGGCGGGAAAATGAGCAGTTCTTC
CASGRDRGRENEQFF
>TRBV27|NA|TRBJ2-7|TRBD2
TGTGCCAGCAGTTACAGCGGGATTTTCTACGAGCAGTACTTC
CASSYSGIFYEQYF
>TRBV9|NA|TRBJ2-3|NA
TGTGCCAGCAGCGTAAACGAGGTAACGCAGTATTTT
CASSVNEVTQYF
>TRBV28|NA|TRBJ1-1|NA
TGTGCCAGCCTCATGGTCGGGTTTGAAGCTTTCTTT
CASLMVGFEAFF
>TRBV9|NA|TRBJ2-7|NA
TGTGCCAGCAGCGTAGATCCAGGGTTGACGGACGAGCAGTACTTC
CASSVDPGLTDEQYF